This TCR beta chain originates from a study of vaccination and CD4 T cells after COVID-19. Study as a whole: At a median around 65 days (range 14 to 241) after dose two, post-vaccine samples were obtained.

On this clonotype: What it recognizes is unknown.

The treatment here: approximately 9-day PBMC culture with coronavirus spike peptide pools or control peptides (ViraFEST assay). The unexposed donor provided CD4+ T cells, which were taken before the COVID-19 pandemic (2011-2018). Scientists ran DNA taken from cultured CD4+ T cells through the Oncomine TCR Beta short-read assay for sequencing. TCRdb re-called the PCR reads through MiXCR, storing one row per CDR3 protein. The sample lists around 6,000 distinct CDR3 sequences, roughly two fifths seen once, with around 40% in the top ten. From germline, CDR1 is DFQATT and CDR2 SNEGSKA (reference sequence). This CDR3 is 11 amino acids long. V was pared by 6 bases and J by 9 bases, with 7 bases of the junction left unmatched.

This TCR was sampled from a human donor in good health. This chain connects TRBV20-1 to TRBJ1-1; 7 bases are a match to TRBD1. Material: CD4+ T cells from blood, cultured in vitro. This chain's CDR3 is CSAKWTGQAFF. CDR3 nucleotides: TGCAGTGCAAAATGGACAGGCCAAGCTTTCTTT.